This is a list of T cell receptor beta chains from one sample in a study of control samples from healthy donors and cancer patients. The data were produced by immunoSEQ multiplex PCR, yet TCRdb's version contains in-frame clones alone and is incomplete. The sample holds 5,500 to 7,500 clones, approximately 68% seen once. What was sequenced was formalin-fixed, paraffin-embedded tissue. The origin of the receptors is a male donor with melanoma. CDR3s include the opening cysteine and the closing phenylalanine or tryptophan.

length,J,V,CDR3
14,TRBJ2-3,TRBV5-1,CASRTGTLTDTQYF
17,TRBJ2-1,TRBV27,CASNRGTSGNAYNEQFF
15,TRBJ2-1,TRBV7-3,CASSSGTSGNNEQFF
16,TRBJ2-5,TRBV4-2,CASSQPGLAGEETQYF
13,TRBJ2-7,TRBV2,CAGQGVGDYEQYF
16,TRBJ2-7,TRBV21-1,CASSNLGLAGAYEQYF
13,TRBJ1-1,TRBV7-3,CASSLWVGTEAFF
14,TRBJ2-7,TRBV3-1/TRBV3-2,CASSQIRGGYEQYF
15,TRBJ2-7,TRBV7-9,CASSLYGGPNYEQYF
13,TRBJ2-1,TRBV19,CASSIVPSNEQFF
16,TRBJ2-1,TRBV7-3,CASSSDGSGLINEQFF
17,TRBJ1-1,TRBV18,CASSATRGRTENTEAFF
13,TRBJ2-3,TRBV12-3/TRBV12-4,CASSLSPLDTQYF
16,TRBJ2-7,TRBV2,CASSEAGLGDSYEQYF
16,TRBJ2-6,TRBV7-9,CASSLTGLGGANVLTF
13,TRBJ1-5,TRBV2,CASSRARGRPQHF
13,TRBJ2-2,TRBV29-1,CSVQGARTGELFF
15,TRBJ2-3,TRBV28,CASSPDLAGGHTQYF
17,TRBJ2-5,TRBV24-1,CATSDRVGGGDQETQYF
15,TRBJ2-2,TRBV19,CASSPRTSPTGELFF
16,TRBJ2-2,TRBV24-1,CATSDLVRGDTGELFF
13,TRBJ2-3,TRBV9,CASSRAITDTQYF
14,TRBJ2-2,TRBV6-5,CASSYDSGTGELFF
15,TRBJ2-1,TRBV28,CASSLGLSSGDEQFF
13,TRBJ2-5,TRBV5-6,CASSPRGAETQYF
15,TRBJ2-3,TRBV28,CASRVREGGTDTQYF
12,TRBJ1-2,TRBV12-3/TRBV12-4,CASSSRNYGYTF
19,TRBJ2-7,TRBV3-1/TRBV3-2,CASSQDGKRASGRGYEQYF
13,TRBJ1-2,TRBV29-1,CSPGPWGLYGYTF
15,TRBJ2-3,TRBV6-5,CASSHSGLAPDTQYF
16,TRBJ2-1,TRBV30,CAWSVGPKSSYNEQFF
11,TRBJ2-1,TRBV20-1,CSARDLHEQFF
18,TRBJ2-5,TRBV7-8,CASSLVVPAGRGKRPNYF
13,TRBJ1-2,TRBV5-1,CASSPGHPYGYTF
14,TRBJ2-3,TRBV19,CASSTRDYTDTQYF
16,TRBJ2-2,TRBV7-3,CASSPVGWSNTGELFF
14,TRBJ2-7,TRBV6-5,CASSRLDPTSEQYF
13,TRBJ2-1,TRBV5-4,CACTTSGYNEQFF
15,TRBJ1-2,TRBV7-8,CASSSSDRKNYGYTF
12,TRBJ1-2,TRBV29-1,CSVGQGNYGYTF
13,TRBJ2-1,TRBV30,CAWSWDNGNEQFF
13,TRBJ1-6,TRBV4-3,CASSLGRGSPLHF
13,TRBJ2-1,TRBV2,CASSENSVGEQFF
12,TRBJ1-6,TRBV28,CASSLGRAPLHF
15,TRBJ1-5,TRBV28,CASSSGTTSNQPQHF
13,TRBJ1-1,TRBV4-3,CASSQVFQGEAFF
14,TRBJ2-1,TRBV4-3,CASSQVTDTDEQFF
15,TRBJ1-6,TRBV4-3,CASSQDRAGGSPLHF
15,TRBJ2-1,TRBV27,CASSTRRFSYNEQFF
15,TRBJ2-5,TRBV7-9,CASSLPTLLRETQYF
14,TRBJ2-2,TRBV5-4,CASSFTSDTGELFF
13,TRBJ2-1,TRBV11-3,CASSLATNNEQFF
15,TRBJ1-2,TRBV7-8,CASSLAAQGGHGYTF
15,TRBJ1-2,TRBV4-3,CASSQRADRNYGYTF
17,TRBJ2-3,TRBV9,CASSPRGQGGFTDTQYF
13,TRBJ1-1,TRBV6-6,CASSSLWDTEAFF
17,TRBJ1-1,TRBV4-1,CASSHKRGTQVWTEAFF
14,TRBJ2-1,TRBV2,CASRRTSGGNEQFF
15,TRBJ1-2,TRBV5-1,CASSPFVGSGYGYTF